The rows below give T cell receptor beta chains drawn from one sample of a study of blood T cell repertoires in COVID-19. The assay was immunoSEQ multiplex PCR, and TCRdb's table has in-frame clones only and misses some. The sample carries about 310,000 clones, approximately 89% recorded once. Specimen: PBMCs or T cells enriched from blood (not recorded which). Every receptor here comes from a woman aged 40 to 49 who had recovered from COVID-19. Each CDR3 is given with its conserved first and last residue. Fields, in order: V gene, J gene, CDR3 protein.

>TRBV24-1|TRBJ2-7
CAPDPQADEQYF
>TRBV5-8|TRBJ2-5
CASSSTRLALETQYF
>TRBV10-3|TRBJ2-1
CAIRGGNEQFF
>TRBV29-1|TRBJ1-4
CSTTAGTGGEKLFF
>TRBV28|TRBJ2-3
CASSPGYTDTQYF
>TRBV18|TRBJ2-3
CASSPTSDTQYF
>TRBV19|TRBJ1-5
CASSARVGTGDQPQHF
>TRBV5-6|TRBJ2-5
CASSLGGGETQYF
>TRBV4-2|TRBJ2-2
CASSLSGVAGELFF
>TRBV15|TRBJ1-4
CATSRDSGANEKLFF
>TRBV29-1|TRBJ2-2
CSVATGLAENTGELFF
>TRBV27|TRBJ2-3
CASSPRGTLTTDTQYF
>TRBV15|TRBJ2-7
CATSNRDRGHEQYF
>TRBV21-1|TRBJ2-7
CASSTTRAGGRYEQYF
>TRBV28|TRBJ1-4
CASSEPGTGLVEKLFF
>TRBV18|TRBJ1-1
CASSPFGQGNTEAFF